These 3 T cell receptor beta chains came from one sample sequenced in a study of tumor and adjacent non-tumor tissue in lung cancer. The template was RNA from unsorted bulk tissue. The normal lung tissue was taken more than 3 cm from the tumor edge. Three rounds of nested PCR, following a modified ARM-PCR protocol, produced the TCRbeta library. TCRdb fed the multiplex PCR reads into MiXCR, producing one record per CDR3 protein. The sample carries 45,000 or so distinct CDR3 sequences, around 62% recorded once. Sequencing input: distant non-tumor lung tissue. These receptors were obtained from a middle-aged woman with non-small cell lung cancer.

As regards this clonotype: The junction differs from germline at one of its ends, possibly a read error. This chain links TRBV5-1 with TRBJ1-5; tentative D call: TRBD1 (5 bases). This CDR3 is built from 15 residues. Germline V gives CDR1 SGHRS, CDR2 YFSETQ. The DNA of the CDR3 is TGCGCCAGCAGCTTGGAAGGAGGGGCGCATCAGGCCCAGCATTTT. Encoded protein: CASSLEGGAHQAQHF.

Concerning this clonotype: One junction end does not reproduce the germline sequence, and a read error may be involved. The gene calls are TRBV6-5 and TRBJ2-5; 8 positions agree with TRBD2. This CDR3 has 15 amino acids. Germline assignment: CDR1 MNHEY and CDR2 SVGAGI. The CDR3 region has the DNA TGTGCCAGCAGTCAAAGCGGGAGCTCAGGGGAGACCCAGTACTTT. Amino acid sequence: CASSQSGSSGETQYF.

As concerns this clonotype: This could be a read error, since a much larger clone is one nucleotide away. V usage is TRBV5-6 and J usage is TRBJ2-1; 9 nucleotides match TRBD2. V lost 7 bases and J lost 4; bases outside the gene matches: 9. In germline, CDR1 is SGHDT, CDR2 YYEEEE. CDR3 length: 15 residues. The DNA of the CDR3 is TGTGCCAGCGCCCCCGGGACTAGCTGTTACAATGAGCAGTTCTTC. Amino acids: CASAPGTSCYNEQFF.